This T cell receptor (beta chain) was found in a study of blood T cells in healthy people across ages. Germline values: CDR1 LGHNA, CDR2 YNFKEQ. Trimming removed 0 bases from V and 0 bases from J, with 6 bases in between. There are 14 residues in the CDR3. A second roughly 7 to 11 cycle PCR used barcoded and J-beta primers. TCRdb analysed the 5' RACE reads with MiXCR anew, one entry per CDR3 protein. The sample records roughly 1.5 million distinct CDR3 sequences, 42% being singletons. This clonotype was detected a few times. The antigen is unknown. Findings of the study overall: Both higher diversity and more naive CD4+ cells marked long-lived donors when set against aged donors.

This sequence originates from a woman younger than 30 in good health. What was sequenced was blood. The gene calls are TRBV4-2 and TRBJ2-7, with D hard to call. CDR3 DNA: TGTGCCAGCAGCCAAGAGCTGGCCTCCTACGAGCAGTACTTC. Amino acid sequence: CASSQELASYEQYF.